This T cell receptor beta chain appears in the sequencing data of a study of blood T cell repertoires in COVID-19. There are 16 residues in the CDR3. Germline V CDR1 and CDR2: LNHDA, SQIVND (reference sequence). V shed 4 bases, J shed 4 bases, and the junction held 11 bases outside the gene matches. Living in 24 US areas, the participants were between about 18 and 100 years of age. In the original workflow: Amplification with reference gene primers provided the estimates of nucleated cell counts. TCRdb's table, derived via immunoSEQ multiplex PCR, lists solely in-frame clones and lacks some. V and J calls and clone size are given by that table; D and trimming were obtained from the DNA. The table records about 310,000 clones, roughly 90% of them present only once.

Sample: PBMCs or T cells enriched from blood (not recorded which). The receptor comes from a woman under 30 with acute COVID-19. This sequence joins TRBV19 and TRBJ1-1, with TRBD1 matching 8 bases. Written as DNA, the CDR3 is TGTGCCAGTAGTACCGACAGGGGCAGGGGGCTCACTGAAGCTTTCTTT. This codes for CASSTDRGRGLTEAFF. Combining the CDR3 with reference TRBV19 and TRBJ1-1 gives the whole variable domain DGGITQSPKYLFRKEGQNVTLSCEQNLNHDAMYWYRQDPGQGLRLIYYSQIVNDFQKGDIAEGYSVSREKKESFPLTVTSAQKNPTAFYLCASSTDRGRGLTEAFFGQGTRLTVV.